This TCR beta chain derives from a study of cytomegalovirus exposure and HLA in healthy donors. Across the whole study: It was reported in a later analysis that the same platform had been used for the 120 or so validation repertoires as for the 550 to 750 first-cohort repertoires. Study-level results: According to the study, 150 to 200 TCR beta chains were cytomegalovirus-associated. There were some public TCRs occurring in many donors, but most TCR sequences were rare.

A remark on this clone: Antigen unknown.

TCRdb keeps only in-frame clones here, not all; method: immunoSEQ multiplex PCR. The sample has some 170,000 clones; 70% to 90% are singletons. The donors were members of the validation cohort comprising over a hundred subjects, separate from the approximately 670-subject first cohort. Trimming took off 8 bases at V and 4 bases at J, with 21 bases between the two ends. The CDR3 has 15 amino acids. The germline CDR1 and CDR2 sequences are MNHEY and SVGAGI. This clonotype was sampled from a woman under 30 in good health and CMV-seronegative. Sequenced: PBMCs. The chain combines TRBV6-5 with TRBJ2-7, with D perhaps TRBD1 (6 bases). Here the CDR3 reads CASCQSRGSVYEQYF. CDR3 in DNA: TGTGCCAGCTGCCAGAGCAGGGGTAGTGTTTACGAGCAGTACTTC.